These T cell receptor beta chains were read from a single sample in a study of vaccination effects on CD4 cells after COVID-19. Sequencing used immunoSEQ multiplex PCR; TCRdb keeps in-frame clones, though not all of them. This table holds almost 15,000 clones, approximately 80% found once. No antigen is known for these receptors. Sequenced material: CD4+ T cells from PBMCs cultured with HCoV-NL63 spike peptides, taken after COVID-19 vaccination. The receptors were gathered from a human donor who had a prior SARS-CoV-2 infection. Both conserved end residues are part of each CDR3. A D gene is named only where the DNA matches it firmly. Size values are once, few and many counts, or a class for expanded clones, and some rows have none.

j_call: TRBJ2-7; clone_size: -; d_call: -; v_call: TRBV6-1; cdr3_aa: CASSELTSTTHF; cdr3_nt: TGTGCCAGCAGTGAATTAACGTCTACCACCCACTTC
j_call: TRBJ2-7; clone_size: -; d_call: -; v_call: TRBV2; cdr3_aa: CASSEAGYGQYF; cdr3_nt: TGTGCCAGCAGTGAAGCGGGATACGGGCAGTACTTC
j_call: TRBJ1-4; clone_size: -; d_call: -; v_call: TRBV4-2; cdr3_aa: CASSREGGPGEKLFF; cdr3_nt: TGTGCCAGCAGCCGGGAGGGAGGGCCCGGTGAAAAACTGTTTTTT
j_call: TRBJ2-7; clone_size: -; d_call: -; v_call: TRBV2; cdr3_aa: CASSEWASWGSYEQYF; cdr3_nt: TGTGCCAGCAGTGAATGGGCCTCCTGGGGGTCCTACGAGCAGTACTTC
j_call: TRBJ2-7; clone_size: once; d_call: TRBD1; v_call: TRBV30; cdr3_aa: CAWSVQRIYGPGTGVEEQYF; cdr3_nt: TGTGCCTGGAGTGTTCAGAGAATATACGGGCCCGGGACAGGGGTGGAGGAGCAGTACTTC
j_call: TRBJ1-2; clone_size: -; d_call: TRBD1; v_call: TRBV2; cdr3_aa: CASGRDRDDYGYTF; cdr3_nt: TGTGCCAGCGGACGAGACAGGGATGACTATGGCTACACCTTC
j_call: TRBJ1-4; clone_size: -; d_call: TRBD1; v_call: TRBV4-2; cdr3_aa: CASSLQGYNEKLFF; cdr3_nt: TGTGCCAGCAGCCTACAGGGGTATAATGAAAAACTGTTTTTT
j_call: TRBJ2-3; clone_size: -; d_call: -; v_call: TRBV4-3; cdr3_aa: CASSLAYFTDTQYF; cdr3_nt: TGCGCCAGCAGCCTCGCCTACTTCACAGATACGCAGTATTTT
j_call: TRBJ2-1; clone_size: -; d_call: TRBD1; v_call: TRBV5-8; cdr3_aa: CASSATGGGGDEQFF; cdr3_nt: TGTGCCAGCAGCGCCACAGGGGGCGGAGGGGATGAGCAGTTCTTC
j_call: TRBJ2-7; clone_size: -; d_call: TRBD1; v_call: TRBV5-1; cdr3_aa: CASSAQGAVHEQYF; cdr3_nt: TGCGCCAGCAGCGCACAGGGGGCAGTACACGAGCAGTACTTC
j_call: TRBJ2-3; clone_size: -; d_call: -; v_call: TRBV5-6; cdr3_aa: CASSPGPTDTQYF; cdr3_nt: TGTGCCAGCAGCCCTGGGCCCACAGATACGCAGTATTTT
j_call: TRBJ2-3; clone_size: -; d_call: -; v_call: TRBV18; cdr3_aa: CASSPAETSTDTQYF; cdr3_nt: TGTGCCAGCTCACCCGCGGAGACTAGCACAGATACGCAGTATTTT
j_call: TRBJ2-2; clone_size: once; d_call: -; v_call: TRBV21-1; cdr3_aa: CASAVTGSGELFF; cdr3_nt: TGTGCCAGCGCCGTAACAGGTTCCGGGGAGCTGTTTTTT
j_call: TRBJ2-5; clone_size: large; d_call: -; v_call: TRBV7-2; cdr3_aa: CASSLSLGETQYF; cdr3_nt: TGTGCCAGCAGCTTATCCCTGGGGGAGACCCAGTACTTC
j_call: TRBJ2-2; clone_size: -; d_call: -; v_call: TRBV7-8; cdr3_aa: CASSFSSLAPQNTGELFF; cdr3_nt: TGTGCCAGCAGCTTTTCGTCTTTAGCGCCGCAGAACACCGGGGAGCTGTTTTTT
j_call: TRBJ2-3; clone_size: -; d_call: TRBD2; v_call: TRBV29-1; cdr3_aa: CSGGLVATDTQYF; cdr3_nt: TGCAGCGGGGGACTAGTTGCCACAGATACGCAGTATTTT
j_call: TRBJ2-1; clone_size: few; d_call: TRBD2; v_call: TRBV7-9; cdr3_aa: CASKILLAGDNEQFF; cdr3_nt: TGTGCCAGCAAGATCCTTTTAGCGGGGGACAATGAGCAGTTCTTC
j_call: TRBJ1-3; clone_size: -; d_call: -; v_call: TRBV11-2; cdr3_aa: CASSLGASTIYF; cdr3_nt: TGTGCCAGCAGCTTAGGGGCTTCCACCATATATTTT
j_call: TRBJ1-2; clone_size: -; d_call: TRBD1; v_call: TRBV27; cdr3_aa: CASSLSSAGGAGGYTF; cdr3_nt: TGTGCCAGCAGTTTATCGTCGGCAGGGGGCGCGGGAGGCTACACCTTC
j_call: TRBJ1-4; clone_size: few; d_call: TRBD1; v_call: TRBV5-8; cdr3_aa: CASSSTGQGDEKLFF; cdr3_nt: TGTGCCAGCAGCTCCACGGGACAGGGAGATGAAAAACTGTTTTTT
j_call: TRBJ2-2; clone_size: -; d_call: -; v_call: TRBV6-5; cdr3_aa: CASSYLNTGELFF; cdr3_nt: TGTGCCAGCAGTTACCTGAACACCGGGGAGCTGTTTTTT
j_call: TRBJ2-7; clone_size: -; d_call: TRBD2; v_call: TRBV25-1; cdr3_aa: CATYSGRNSEQYF; cdr3_nt: TGTGCCACCTATAGCGGGAGAAACTCCGAGCAGTACTTC
j_call: TRBJ1-2; clone_size: once; d_call: TRBD1; v_call: TRBV6-2/TRBV6-3; cdr3_aa: CASSDGSGQGSYGYTF; cdr3_nt: TGTGCCAGCAGTGACGGATCGGGACAGGGATCATATGGCTACACCTTC
j_call: TRBJ2-5; clone_size: -; d_call: -; v_call: TRBV7-8; cdr3_aa: CASSLLKGGLRLQETQYF; cdr3_nt: TGTGCCAGCAGCTTACTTAAGGGAGGCCTACGACTCCAAGAGACCCAGTACTTC
j_call: TRBJ1-2; clone_size: -; d_call: TRBD1; v_call: TRBV19; cdr3_aa: CASKRTGGKSYGYTF; cdr3_nt: TGTGCCAGTAAACGGACAGGGGGCAAAAGCTATGGCTACACCTTC
j_call: TRBJ1-5; clone_size: once; d_call: -; v_call: TRBV15; cdr3_aa: CATSQYSNQPQHF; cdr3_nt: TGTGCCACCAGTCAATATAGCAATCAGCCCCAGCATTTT
j_call: TRBJ2-7; clone_size: -; d_call: TRBD2; v_call: TRBV2; cdr3_aa: CANRGGYEQYF; cdr3_nt: TGTGCCAACCGGGGGGGCTACGAGCAGTACTTC
j_call: TRBJ2-3; clone_size: -; d_call: TRBD2; v_call: TRBV28; cdr3_aa: CASSLLLADTDTQYF; cdr3_nt: TGTGCCAGCAGTTTATTACTAGCGGACACAGATACGCAGTATTTT
j_call: TRBJ2-3; clone_size: -; d_call: TRBD2; v_call: TRBV29-1; cdr3_aa: CSVLKGSPSGFTDTQYF; cdr3_nt: TGCAGCGTTTTAAAGGGGTCTCCTAGCGGATTCACAGATACGCAGTATTTT
j_call: TRBJ1-2; clone_size: few; d_call: -; v_call: TRBV29-1; cdr3_aa: CSAAKGSDYGYTF; cdr3_nt: TGCAGCGCCGCGAAGGGATCGGACTATGGCTACACCTTC
j_call: TRBJ2-5; clone_size: once; d_call: -; v_call: TRBV15; cdr3_aa: CATVPDRLQGDETQYF; cdr3_nt: TGTGCCACGGTGCCGGATAGACTACAGGGCGATGAGACCCAGTACTTC